This TCR beta chain was captured in a study of blood T cells in healthy people across ages. With regard to this clonotype: Its matching antigen is unknown.

Germline V lookup: CDR1 GTSNPN, CDR2 SVGIG (reference sequence). The CDR3 is 14 residues long. Through a sample-barcoded 5' primer and a J-beta primer mix, a second PCR was run for roughly 6 to 12 cycles. Samples each returned at least 2.5 million CDR3-containing paired-end reads. TCRdb re-analysed the 5' RACE reads in MiXCR, keeping a single row per CDR3 protein. The repertoire holds about 1,400,000 distinct CDR3 sequences, roughly 40% seen once, with 7.9% in the top ten. Findings of the study overall: The study found TCR beta diversity correlated strongly with naive T cell percentage. The fall in TCR beta diversity per million T cells was roughly linear with age. Naive and antigen-experienced cells could not be conclusively compared, given unsorted PBMCs.

The chain carries TRBV30 and TRBJ2-4; a weak D match, TRBD2 (6 bases). The end of the DNA is better explained by TRBJ2-7, so the J call may be wrong. The sequenced sample consisted of blood. The sequence was obtained from a woman under 30 in good health. In nucleotides, the CDR3 is TGTGCCTGGAGTAACTTGGGACTCGCCAGCGAGCAGTACTTC. Amino acid sequence: CAWSNLGLASEQYF.